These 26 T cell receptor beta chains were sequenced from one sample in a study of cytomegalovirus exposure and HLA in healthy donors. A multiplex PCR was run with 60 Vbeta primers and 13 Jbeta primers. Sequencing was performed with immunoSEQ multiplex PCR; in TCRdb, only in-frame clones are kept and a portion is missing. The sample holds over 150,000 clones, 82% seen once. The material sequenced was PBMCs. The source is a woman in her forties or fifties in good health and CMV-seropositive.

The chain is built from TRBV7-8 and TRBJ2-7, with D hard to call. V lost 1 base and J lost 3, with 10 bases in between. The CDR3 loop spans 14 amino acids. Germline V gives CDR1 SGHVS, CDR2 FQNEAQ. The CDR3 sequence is CASSLGGSFYEQYF. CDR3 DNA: TGTGCCAGCAGCTTAGGTGGCAGTTTCTACGAGCAGTACTTC.

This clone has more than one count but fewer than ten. The CDR3 reads CAISPGQGADEQYF. The CDR3 DNA follows: TGTGCCATCAGCCCCGGACAGGGGGCCGACGAGCAGTACTTC. V usage is TRBV10-3 and J usage is TRBJ2-5, with 11 bases lining up with TRBD1. The J call may be wrong; the DNA end is better matched by TRBJ2-7. The V gene's germline CDR1 is ENHRY and CDR2 SYGVKD. The CDR3 runs 14 residues.

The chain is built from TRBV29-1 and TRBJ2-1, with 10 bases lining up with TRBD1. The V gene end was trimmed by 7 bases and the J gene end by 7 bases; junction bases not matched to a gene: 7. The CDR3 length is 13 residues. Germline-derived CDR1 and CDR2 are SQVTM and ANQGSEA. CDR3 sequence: CSGTGTGVNEQFF. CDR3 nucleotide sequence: TGCAGCGGGACCGGGACAGGGGTAAATGAGCAGTTCTTC.

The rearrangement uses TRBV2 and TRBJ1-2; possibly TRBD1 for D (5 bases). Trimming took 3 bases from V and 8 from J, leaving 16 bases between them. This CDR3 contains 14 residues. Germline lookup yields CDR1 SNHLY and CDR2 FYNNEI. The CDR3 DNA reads TGTGCCAGCAGTGATTATGACAGTCCAGGAGGCTACACCTTC. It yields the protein CASSDYDSPGGYTF.

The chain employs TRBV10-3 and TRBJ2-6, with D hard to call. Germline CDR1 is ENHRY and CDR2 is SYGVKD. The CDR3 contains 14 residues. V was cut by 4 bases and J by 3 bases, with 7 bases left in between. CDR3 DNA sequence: TGTGCCATCAGTGCGGGTGGTGGGGCCAACGTCCTGACTTTC. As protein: CAISAGGGANVLTF.

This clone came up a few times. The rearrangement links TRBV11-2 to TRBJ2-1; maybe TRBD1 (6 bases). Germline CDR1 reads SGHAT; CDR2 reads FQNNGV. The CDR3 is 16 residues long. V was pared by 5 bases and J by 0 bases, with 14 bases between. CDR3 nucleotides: TGTGCCAGCAGCCCCTTGAGGGGGAGCTCCTACAATGAGCAGTTCTTC. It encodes CASSPLRGSSYNEQFF.

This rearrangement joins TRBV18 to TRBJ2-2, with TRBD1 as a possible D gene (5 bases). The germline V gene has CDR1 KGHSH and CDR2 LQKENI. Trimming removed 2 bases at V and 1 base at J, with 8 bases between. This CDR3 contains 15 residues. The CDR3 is CASSPGAENTGELFF. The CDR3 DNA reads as TGTGCCAGCTCACCAGGGGCCGAGAACACCGGGGAGCTGTTTTTT.

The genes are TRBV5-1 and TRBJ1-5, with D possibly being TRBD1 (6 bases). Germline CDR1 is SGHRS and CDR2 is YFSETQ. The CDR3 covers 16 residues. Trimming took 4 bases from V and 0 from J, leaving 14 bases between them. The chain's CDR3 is CASSTDYRDSNQPQHF. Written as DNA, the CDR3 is TGCGCCAGCAGCACGGATTACAGGGATAGCAATCAGCCCCAGCATTTT.

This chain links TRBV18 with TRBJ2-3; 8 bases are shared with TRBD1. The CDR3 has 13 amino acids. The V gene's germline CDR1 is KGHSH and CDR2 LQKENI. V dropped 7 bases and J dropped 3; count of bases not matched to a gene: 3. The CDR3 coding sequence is TGTGCCAGCTACGGACAGGGAACAGATACGCAGTATTTT. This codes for CASYGQGTDTQYF.

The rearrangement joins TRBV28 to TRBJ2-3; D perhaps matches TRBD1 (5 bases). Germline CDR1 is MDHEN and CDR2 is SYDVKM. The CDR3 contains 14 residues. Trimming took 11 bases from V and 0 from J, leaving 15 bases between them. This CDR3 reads CAAAQGPSTDTQYF. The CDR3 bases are TGTGCCGCCGCCCAGGGTCCTAGCACAGATACGCAGTATTTT.

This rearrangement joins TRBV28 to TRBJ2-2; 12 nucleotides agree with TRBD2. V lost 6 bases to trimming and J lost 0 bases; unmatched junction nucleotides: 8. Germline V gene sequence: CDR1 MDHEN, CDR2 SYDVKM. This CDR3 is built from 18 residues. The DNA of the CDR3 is TGTGCCAGCAGAGGGACTAGCGGGCGCGCGGCGAACACCGGGGAGCTGTTTTTT. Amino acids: CASRGTSGRAANTGELFF.

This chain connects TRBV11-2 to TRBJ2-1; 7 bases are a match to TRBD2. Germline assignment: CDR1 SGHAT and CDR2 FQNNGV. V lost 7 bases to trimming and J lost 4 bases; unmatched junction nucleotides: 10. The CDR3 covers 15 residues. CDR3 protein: CASTPGAGAYNEQFF. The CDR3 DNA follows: TGTGCCAGCACCCCGGGTGCGGGAGCATACAATGAGCAGTTCTTC. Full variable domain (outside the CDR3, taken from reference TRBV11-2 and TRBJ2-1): EAGVAQSPRYKIIEKRQSVAFWCNPISGHATLYWYQQILGQGPKLLIQFQNNGVVDDSQLPKDRFSAERLKGVDSTLKIQPAKLEDSAVYLCASTPGAGAYNEQFFGPGTRLTVL.

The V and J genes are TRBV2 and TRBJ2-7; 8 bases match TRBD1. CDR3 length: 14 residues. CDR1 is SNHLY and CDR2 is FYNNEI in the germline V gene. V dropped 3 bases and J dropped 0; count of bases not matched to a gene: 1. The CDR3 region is CASSDTGGSYEQYF. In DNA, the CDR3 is TGTGCCAGCAGTGATACAGGGGGCTCCTACGAGCAGTACTTC.

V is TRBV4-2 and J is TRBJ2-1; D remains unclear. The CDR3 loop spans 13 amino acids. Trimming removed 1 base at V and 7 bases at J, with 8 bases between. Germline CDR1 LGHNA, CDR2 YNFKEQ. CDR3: CASSQVAGNEQFF. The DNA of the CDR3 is TGTGCCAGCAGCCAAGTAGCCGGGAATGAGCAGTTCTTC.

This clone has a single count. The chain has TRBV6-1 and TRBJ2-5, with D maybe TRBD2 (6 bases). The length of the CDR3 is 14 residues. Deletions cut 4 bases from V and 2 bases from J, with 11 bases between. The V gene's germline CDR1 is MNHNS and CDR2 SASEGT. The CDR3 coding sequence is TGTGCCAGCAGTGGATTGAGCGGGCAAGAGACCCAGTACTTC. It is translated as CASSGLSGQETQYF.

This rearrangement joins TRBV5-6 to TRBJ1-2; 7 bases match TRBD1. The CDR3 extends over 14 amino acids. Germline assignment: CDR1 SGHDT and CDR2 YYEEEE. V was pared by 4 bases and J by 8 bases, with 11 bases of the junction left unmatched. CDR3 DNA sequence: TGTGCCAGCAGCCTGACAGGGTCAACTCCCGGCTACACCTTC. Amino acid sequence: CASSLTGSTPGYTF.

For the CDR3, the DNA is TGTGCCACCAGCAGAGTCACAGGACCCTCTGGAAACACCATATATTTT. This codes for CATSRVTGPSGNTIYF. The V call is TRBV15, the J call TRBJ1-3, with D possibly matching TRBD1 (5 bases). Germline V lookup: CDR1 LNHNV, CDR2 YYDKDF (reference sequence). The CDR3 loop spans 16 amino acids. V lost 1 base to trimming and J lost 0 bases, with 10 bases between them.

CDR3 in amino acids: CASSPGTSGYNEQFF. CDR3 nucleotides: TGCGCCAGCAGCCCGGGGACTAGCGGATACAATGAGCAGTTCTTC. The rearrangement joins TRBV4-3 to TRBJ2-1; 11 positions match TRBD2. Germline V gene data show CDR1 as LGHNA and CDR2 as YSLEER. The junction had 3 bases not matched to a gene; V was cut back by 4 bases and J by 4 bases. The CDR3 is made up of 15 amino acids.

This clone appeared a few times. CDR3 nucleotides: TGCGCCAGCAGCCAAGCACTCGGACAGCCGAGCACAGATACGCAGTATTTT. Translation gives CASSQALGQPSTDTQYF. This chain uses TRBV4-3 with TRBJ2-3; D may be TRBD1 (6 bases). In germline, CDR1 is LGHNA, CDR2 YSLEER. With 1 base removed from V and 0 bases from J, the gap between germline ends came to 14 bases. The CDR3 has 17 residues.

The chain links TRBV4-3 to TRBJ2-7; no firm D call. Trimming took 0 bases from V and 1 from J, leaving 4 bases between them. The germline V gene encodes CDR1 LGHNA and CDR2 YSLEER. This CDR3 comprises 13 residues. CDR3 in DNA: TGCGCCAGCAGCCAAGATGTATCCTACGAGCAGTACTTC. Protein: CASSQDVSYEQYF.

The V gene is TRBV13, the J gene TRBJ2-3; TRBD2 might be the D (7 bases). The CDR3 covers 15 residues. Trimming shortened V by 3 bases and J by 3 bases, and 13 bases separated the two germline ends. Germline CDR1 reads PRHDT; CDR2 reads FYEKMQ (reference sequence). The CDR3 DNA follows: TGTGCCAGCAGCTTCCGGGGGGCAGGGACAGATACGCAGTATTTT. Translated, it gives CASSFRGAGTDTQYF.

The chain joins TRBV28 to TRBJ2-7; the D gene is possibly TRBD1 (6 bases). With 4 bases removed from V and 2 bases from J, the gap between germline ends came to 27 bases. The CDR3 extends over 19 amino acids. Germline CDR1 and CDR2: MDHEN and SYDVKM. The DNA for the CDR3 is TGTGCCAGCAGTTCGCATTCCGGGACACTCACTTACACGACCTACGAGCAGTACTTC. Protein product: CASSSHSGTLTYTTYEQYF. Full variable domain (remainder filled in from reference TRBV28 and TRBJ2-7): DVKVTQSSRYLVKRTGEKVFLECVQDMDHENMFWYRQDPGLGLRLIYFSYDVKMKEKGDIPEGYSVSREKKERFSLILESASTNQTSMYLCASSSHSGTLTYTTYEQYFGPGTRLTVT.

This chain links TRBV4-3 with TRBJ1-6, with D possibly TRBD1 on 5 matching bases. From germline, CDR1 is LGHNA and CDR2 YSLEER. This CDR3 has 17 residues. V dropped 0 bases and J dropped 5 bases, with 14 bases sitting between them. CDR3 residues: CASSQDHPGGNNSPLHF. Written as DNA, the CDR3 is TGCGCCAGCAGCCAAGACCATCCCGGGGGAAATAATTCACCCCTCCACTTT.

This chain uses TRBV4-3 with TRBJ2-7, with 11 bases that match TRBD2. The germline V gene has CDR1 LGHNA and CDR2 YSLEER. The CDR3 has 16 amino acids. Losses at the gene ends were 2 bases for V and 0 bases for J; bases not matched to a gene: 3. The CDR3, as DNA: TGCGCCAGCAGCCAATCACTAGCGGGGGCCTCCTACGAGCAGTACTTC. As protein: CASSQSLAGASYEQYF.

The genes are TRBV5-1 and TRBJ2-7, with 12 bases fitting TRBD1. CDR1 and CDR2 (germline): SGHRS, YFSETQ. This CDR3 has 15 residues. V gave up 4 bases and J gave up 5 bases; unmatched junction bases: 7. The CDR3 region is CASSRPGQGAHEQYF. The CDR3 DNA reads TGCGCCAGCAGCCGTCCGGGACAGGGGGCCCACGAGCAGTACTTC.

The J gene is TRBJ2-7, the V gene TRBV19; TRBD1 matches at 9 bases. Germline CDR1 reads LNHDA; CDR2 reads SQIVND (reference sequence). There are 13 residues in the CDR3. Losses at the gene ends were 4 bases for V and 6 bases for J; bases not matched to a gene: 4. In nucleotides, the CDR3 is TGTGCCAGTAGTACCCAGACAGGGGGCGAGCAGTACTTC. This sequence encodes CASSTQTGGEQYF.